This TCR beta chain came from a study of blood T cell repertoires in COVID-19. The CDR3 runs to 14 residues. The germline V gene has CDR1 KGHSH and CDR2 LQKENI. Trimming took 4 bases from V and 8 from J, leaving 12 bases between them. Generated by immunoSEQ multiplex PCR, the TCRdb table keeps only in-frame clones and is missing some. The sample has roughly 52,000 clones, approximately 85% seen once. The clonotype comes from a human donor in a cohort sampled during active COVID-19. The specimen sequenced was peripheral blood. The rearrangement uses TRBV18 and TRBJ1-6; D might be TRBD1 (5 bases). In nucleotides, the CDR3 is TGTGCCAGCTCACAGAGACAAGGGGATTCACCCCTCCACTTT. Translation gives CASSQRQGDSPLHF.